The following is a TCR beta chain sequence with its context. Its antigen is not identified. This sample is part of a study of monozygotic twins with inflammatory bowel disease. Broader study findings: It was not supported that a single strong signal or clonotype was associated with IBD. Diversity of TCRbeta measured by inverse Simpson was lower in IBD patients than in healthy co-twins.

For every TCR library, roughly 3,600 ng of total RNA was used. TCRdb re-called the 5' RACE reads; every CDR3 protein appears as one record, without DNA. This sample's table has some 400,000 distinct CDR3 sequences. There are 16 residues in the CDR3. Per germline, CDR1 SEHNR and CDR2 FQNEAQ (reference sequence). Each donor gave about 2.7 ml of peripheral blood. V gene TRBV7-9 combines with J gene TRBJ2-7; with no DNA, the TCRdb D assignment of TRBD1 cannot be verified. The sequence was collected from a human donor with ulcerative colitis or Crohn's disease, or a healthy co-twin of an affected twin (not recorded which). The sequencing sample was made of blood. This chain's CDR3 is CASSYPLTASSYEQYF. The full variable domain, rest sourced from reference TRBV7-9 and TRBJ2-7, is DTGVSQNPRHKITKRGQNVTFRCDPISEHNRLYWYRQTLGQGPEFLTYFQNEAQLEKSRLLSDRFSAERPKGSFSTLEIQRTEQGDSAMYLCASSYPLTASSYEQYFGPGTRLTVT.